This T cell receptor beta chain comes out of a study of blood T cell repertoires in COVID-19. CDR3 size: 15 residues. From germline, CDR1 is LGHNA and CDR2 YNFKEQ. Trimming took 0 bases from V and 5 from J; bases not matched to a gene: 1. TCRdb keeps only in-frame clones here, not all; method: immunoSEQ multiplex PCR. The sample has tens of thousands of clones, about 85% seen once. This receptor was identified in a human donor in a cohort sampled during active COVID-19. The sequencing sample was made of peripheral blood. The gene calls are TRBV4-2 and TRBJ1-4, with 9 bases identical to TRBD1. The CDR3 here is CASSQDGTGNEKLFF. Written as DNA, the CDR3 is TGTGCCAGCAGCCAAGATGGGACAGGGAATGAAAAACTGTTTTTT.